Below, 15 T cell receptor beta chains from the same sample are listed, as sequenced in a study of T-cell memory formation after mild COVID-19. Each CDR3 protein gets one entry after TCRdb re-called the 5' RACE reads with MiXCR. The table has about 110,000 distinct CDR3 sequences, 15% to 20% seen once; the top ten hold over 4.5%. The material sequenced was PBMCs or a T cell subset sorted from them (not recorded which). These receptors were obtained from a man younger than 35 who had mild COVID-19 (a few samples of this study predate the infection). Cell type and time point are not known.

This clonotype came up a few times. This chain connects TRBV7-9 to TRBJ1-2; unclear D gene. CDR3 size: 12 residues. Germline-derived CDR1 and CDR2 are SEHNR and FQNEAQ (reference sequence). V shed 5 bases and J shed 6 bases, with 10 bases lying between them. In DNA form, the CDR3 reads TGTGCCAGCAGCCCGGCTGGGAATGGCTACACCTTC. It is translated as CASSPAGNGYTF. Drawing the rest from reference TRBV7-9 and TRBJ1-2, the complete variable domain is DTGVSQNPRHKITKRGQNVTFRCDPISEHNRLYWYRQTLGQGPEFLTYFQNEAQLEKSRLLSDRFSAERPKGSFSTLEIQRTEQGDSAMYLCASSPAGNGYTFGSGTRLTVV.

This clonotype was observed a few times. A read error may produce the germline difference seen at one junction end. The chain combines TRBV9 with TRBJ2-2; a possible D gene is TRBD2 (5 bases). The CDR3 has 14 residues. Germline CDR1 is SGDLS and CDR2 is YYNGEE. CDR3 loop: CASSVTERTGKLFF. The CDR3 region has the DNA TGTGCCAGCAGCGTAACGGAACGAACCGGGAAGCTGTTTTTT.

The sample holds many counts of this clonotype. V and J are TRBV5-6 and TRBJ1-2, with D uncertain. Per the germline V gene, CDR1 is SGHDT and CDR2 is YYEEEE. Trimming removed 6 bases from V and 8 bases from J, with 14 bases in between. The CDR3 spans 12 residues. The DNA of the CDR3 is TGTGCCAGCACCGTCGAGGGTTCGGGCTACACCTTC. As protein: CASTVEGSGYTF.

Many counts were recorded for this clonotype. The chain couples TRBV7-2 to TRBJ2-7; D unclear. This CDR3 has 14 amino acids. Germline values: CDR1 SGHTA, CDR2 FQGNSA. V lost 5 bases and J 5 bases, leaving 16 bases between the germline ends. CDR3 bases: TGTGCCAGCAGCAGATCGGACGGCTACGACGAGCAGTACTTC. Translation gives CASSRSDGYDEQYF.

This clonotype was seen more than once but under ten times. The rearrangement uses TRBV5-6 and TRBJ2-5; D gene unclear. There are 11 residues in the CDR3. Trimming removed 3 bases from V and 8 bases from J, with 8 bases in between. Germline-derived CDR1 and CDR2 are SGHDT and YYEEEE. The CDR3 DNA is TGTGCCAGCAGCTCCCCCGTCACCCAGTACTTC. Translating it yields CASSSPVTQYF.

The chain employs TRBV18 and TRBJ2-3; D gene uncertain. Per the germline V gene, CDR1 is KGHSH and CDR2 is LQKENI. CDR3 size: 15 residues. Trimming pared 6 bases from V and 2 bases from J, leaving 15 bases between. The CDR3 DNA sequence: TGTGCCAGCTCCCGGACCCTCCAGCTCACAGATACGCAGTATTTT. It encodes CASSRTLQLTDTQYF.

This clonotype was seen repeatedly, ten times or more. The chain links TRBV5-1 to TRBJ2-3; 7 bases are a match to TRBD1. Germline V gives CDR1 SGHRS, CDR2 YFSETQ. The CDR3 covers 14 residues. Trimming at V came to 6 bases and at J to 2 bases, leaving 6 bases not matched to a gene. The CDR3 region is CASTQTGTTDTQYF. The DNA of the CDR3 is TGCGCCAGCACCCAGACAGGGACCACAGATACGCAGTATTTT. The full variable domain, completed using reference TRBV5-1 and TRBJ2-3, is KAGVTQTPRYLIKTRGQQVTLSCSPISGHRSVSWYQQTPGQGLQFLFEYFSETQRNKGNFPGRFSGRQFSNSRSEMNVSTLELGDSALYLCASTQTGTTDTQYFGPGTRLTVL.

This clonotype has more than one count but fewer than ten. The V and J genes are TRBV3-1 and TRBJ1-2; D is possibly TRBD1 (6 bases). The CDR3 consists of 12 residues. The germline CDR1 and CDR2 sequences are LGHDT and YNNKEL (reference sequence). V was trimmed by 3 bases and J by 7 bases, leaving 9 bases between them. CDR3 nucleotides: TGTGCCAGCAGCCAGACGACAGGTGGCTACACCTTC. This encodes CASSQTTGGYTF.

This clonotype was recorded at least ten times. The chain joins TRBV4-2 to TRBJ2-7; 9 bases are a match to TRBD2. This CDR3 has 15 amino acids. V was pared by 4 bases and J by 3 bases, with 7 bases of the junction left unmatched. Per the germline V gene, CDR1 is LGHNA and CDR2 is YNFKEQ. The CDR3 bases are TGTGCCAGCAGCCTCGGGACTAGCCCACTCTACGAGCAGTACGTC. Residues: CASSLGTSPLYEQYV.

The CDR3 loop reads CASRSGVSTEAFF. As DNA, the CDR3 is TGTGCCAGCAGGTCCGGGGTGAGCACTGAAGCTTTCTTT. The chain carries TRBV2 and TRBJ1-1; D is undetermined. The CDR3 has 13 residues. The V and J ends lost 6 bases and 4 bases respectively, with 12 bases between them. Germline CDR1 reads SNHLY; CDR2 reads FYNNEI.

CDR3 in DNA: TGTGCCAGCAGTCCCCCGAGCACGTATGAGCAGTTCTTC. Amino acids: CASSPPSTYEQFF. The chain uses TRBV28 and TRBJ2-1; D is uncertain. V was pared by 5 bases and J by 8 bases, with 13 bases between. This CDR3 contains 13 residues. Germline CDR1 is MDHEN and CDR2 is SYDVKM.

The chain combines TRBV6-1 with TRBJ1-4; possible D gene TRBD1, 5 bases. Germline lookup yields CDR1 MNHNS and CDR2 SASEGT. Trimming cost V 1 base and J 14 bases, with 14 bases left between them. The CDR3 covers 13 residues. The CDR3 DNA sequence: TGTGCCAGCAGTGAAGTGAGGGGACCAAGGCTGTTTTTT. Translating gives CASSEVRGPRLFF.

This clonotype has just one count. The chain couples TRBV7-9 to TRBJ2-2, with TRBD1 as a possible D gene (7 bases). With 7 bases removed from V and 3 bases from J, the gap between germline ends came to 18 bases. The V gene's germline CDR1 is SEHNR and CDR2 FQNEAQ (reference sequence). The CDR3 loop spans 16 amino acids. This CDR3 reads CASNTRGRGDTGELFF. Written as DNA, the CDR3 is TGTGCCAGCAACACCCGGGGCAGGGGGGACACCGGGGAGCTGTTTTTT.

The chain links TRBV27 to TRBJ1-1; the D is unclear. V gave up 0 bases and J gave up 2 bases, with 7 bases separating them. Germline assignment: CDR1 MNHEY and CDR2 SMNVEV (reference sequence). This CDR3 region has 14 residues. The CDR3: CASSLSWANTEAFF. CDR3 nucleotides: TGTGCCAGCAGTTTATCGTGGGCAAACACTGAAGCTTTCTTT.

V gene TRBV7-3 combines with J gene TRBJ1-1; D is possibly TRBD1 (6 bases). Germline V gene data show CDR1 as SGHTA and CDR2 as FQGTGA. This CDR3 comprises 13 residues. The V end lost 5 bases, the J end lost 5 bases, and 12 bases lay between the germline ends. The CDR3 sequence is CASSQGHQTEAFF. The CDR3 bases are TGTGCCAGCAGCCAGGGACATCAGACTGAAGCTTTCTTT.